The present T cell receptor (beta chain) was sequenced within a study of T cell repertoires and HLA-DP antigens listed by TCRdb under 2018. Context from the whole study: Using HeLa cells transduced to present allogeneic HLA-DP, the study set up an in vitro model of CD4+ T cell alloreactivity. The two alloantigens modelled structurally similar versus dissimilar alloantigens, differing from self at one and nine to ten peptide-binding groove amino acids, respectively. The three donors were two male and one female, with ages ranging from the 18-to-29 to the 60-to-69 age band. On average, 218.4 ng of DNA went in for sorted CD137+CD4+ samples, versus about 1,100 ng for pre-culture CD4+ samples.

The research as a whole found: Clones undetected before culture had an average cumulative frequency of roughly 36% against one allele versus 50.6% against the other. Naive and memory CD4+ repertoires were not analysed separately. Similar clonality (roughly 0.38) was observed for sorted CD137+ cells against both alloantigens, and this clonality was much higher than that observed in pre-culture samples (around 0.04). Limitations included only a few donors, a non-physiological HeLa antigen-presenting system, and the use of total CD4+ responder cells.

The germline V gene provides CDR1 MNHEY and CDR2 SVGAGI. From cysteine to phenylalanine, the CDR3 is 16 amino acids long. Of all the DNA, just the CDR3 is kept, 48 bases in frame from base 1. The V end gives up 0 bases and the J end 4 bases, leaving 5 bases in the junction not matched to a gene. TCRB CDR3 regions were amplified with the immunoSEQ multiplex PCR using forward primers for 54 TRBV segments and reverse primers for 13 TRBJ segments. Deep resolution, with a target of 200,000 T cell genomes, was applied to the sequencing of pre-culture CD4+ samples. Amplicons were sequenced on an Illumina HiSeq System, producing 87 bp reads covering the CDR3. On the study's bioinformatics: PCR and sequencing errors in the reads were corrected, and CDR3 regions were defined by aligning to IMGT reference sequences. Template and unique rearrangement counts were estimated using synthetic template pools. Clonality was computed as 1 minus Pielou's evenness. Richness was estimated with the Daley-Smith estimator. Morisita's index was used to measure repertoire overlap. A clone counted as low-abundance if it appeared in cultured samples but went undetected in the pre-culture repertoire of the same donor. TCRdb stores this immuneACCESS table with in-frame sequences only. Part of the clones is absent; in the studies checked, under half of the shortfall reflects unresolved V genes, and no reason is known for the rest. That table gives V, J and clone size, and the DNA gave D and trimming. The sample records 90,000 to 130,000 clones, over 90% of which are singletons. Together, the top ten hold less than 0.35% of the sample.

Note on this clone: Its binding antigen is unknown. Per-base qualities were not stored, and no clone one base away is much larger.

Untouched CD4+ T cells were isolated from Ficoll-separated PBMC by magnetic bead negative selection, reaching an average purity of roughly 98%. Magnetic beads were used to isolate untouched CD4+ T cells from Ficoll-separated PBMC, giving approximately 98% purity with negligible CD8+ contamination. Donors were three healthy blood donors whose buffy coats supplied peripheral blood mononuclear cells. Each of the three donors was CMV seronegative. The DNeasy Blood & Tissue Kit was used for extraction of genomic DNA. For each subject, genomic DNA from sorted CD137+CD4+ cells and from pre-culture CD4+ baseline samples underwent TCRB sequencing.

Sequencing input: CD4+ T cells from PBMCs. The sequence is built from TRBV6-5 and TRBJ2-5, and 10 junction bases match TRBD1. The clonotype originates from a young woman in good health and CMV-seronegative. The DNA sequence reads TGTGCCAGCAGTTACTCGGGACAGGGGACGGGAGAGACCCAGTACTTC. Its protein is CASSYSGQGTGETQYF.